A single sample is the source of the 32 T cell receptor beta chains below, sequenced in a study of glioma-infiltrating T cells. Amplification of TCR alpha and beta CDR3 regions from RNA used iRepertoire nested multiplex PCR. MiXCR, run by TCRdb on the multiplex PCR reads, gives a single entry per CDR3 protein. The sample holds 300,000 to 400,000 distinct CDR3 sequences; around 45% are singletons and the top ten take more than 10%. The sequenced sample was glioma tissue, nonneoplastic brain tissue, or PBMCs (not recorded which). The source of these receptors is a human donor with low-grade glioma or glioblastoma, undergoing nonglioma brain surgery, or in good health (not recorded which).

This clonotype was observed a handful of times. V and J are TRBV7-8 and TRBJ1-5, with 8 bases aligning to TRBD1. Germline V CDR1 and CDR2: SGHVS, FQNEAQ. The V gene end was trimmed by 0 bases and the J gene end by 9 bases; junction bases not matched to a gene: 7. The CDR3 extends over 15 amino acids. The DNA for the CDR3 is TGTGCCAGCAGCTTAGCGCGGACAGGGATAGGGCCCCAGCATTTT. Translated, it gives CASSLARTGIGPQHF.

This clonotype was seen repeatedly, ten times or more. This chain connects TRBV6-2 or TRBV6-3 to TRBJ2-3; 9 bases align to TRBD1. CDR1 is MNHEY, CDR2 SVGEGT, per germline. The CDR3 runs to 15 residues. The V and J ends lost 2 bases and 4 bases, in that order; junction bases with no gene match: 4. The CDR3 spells CASSYIGQGSDTQYF. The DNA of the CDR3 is TGTGCCAGCAGTTACATAGGACAGGGGTCAGATACGCAGTATTTT.

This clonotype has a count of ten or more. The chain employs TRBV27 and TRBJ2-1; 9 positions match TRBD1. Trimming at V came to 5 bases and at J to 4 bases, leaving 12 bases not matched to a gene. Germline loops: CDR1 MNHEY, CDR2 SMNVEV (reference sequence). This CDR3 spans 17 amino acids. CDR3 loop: CASSPNPRDRVYNEQFF. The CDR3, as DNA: TGTGCCAGCAGTCCCAACCCCCGGGACAGGGTATACAATGAGCAGTTCTTC.

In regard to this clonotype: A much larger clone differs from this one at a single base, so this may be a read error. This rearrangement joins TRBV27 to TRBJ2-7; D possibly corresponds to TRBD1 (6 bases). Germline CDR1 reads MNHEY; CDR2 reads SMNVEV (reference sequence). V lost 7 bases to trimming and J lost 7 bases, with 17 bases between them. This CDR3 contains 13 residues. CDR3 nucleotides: TGTGCCAGCACCGGGGATAGGGGGAATGAGCAGTACTTC. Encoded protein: CASTGDRGNEQYF.

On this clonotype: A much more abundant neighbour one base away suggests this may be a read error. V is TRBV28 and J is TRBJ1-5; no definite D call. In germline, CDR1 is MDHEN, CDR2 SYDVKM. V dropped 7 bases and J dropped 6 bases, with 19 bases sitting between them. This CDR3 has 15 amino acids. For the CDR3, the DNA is TGTGCCAGCACCGCCGTGGAACTTGGTCTTCAGCCCCAGCATTTT. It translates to CASTAVELGLQPQHF.

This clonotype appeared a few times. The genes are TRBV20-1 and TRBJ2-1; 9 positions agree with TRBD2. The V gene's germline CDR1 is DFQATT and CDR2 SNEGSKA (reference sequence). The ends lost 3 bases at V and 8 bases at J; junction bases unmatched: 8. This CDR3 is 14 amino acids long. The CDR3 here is CSASGGRASDEQFF. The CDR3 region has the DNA TGCAGTGCTAGTGGCGGGAGGGCCTCCGATGAGCAGTTCTTC.

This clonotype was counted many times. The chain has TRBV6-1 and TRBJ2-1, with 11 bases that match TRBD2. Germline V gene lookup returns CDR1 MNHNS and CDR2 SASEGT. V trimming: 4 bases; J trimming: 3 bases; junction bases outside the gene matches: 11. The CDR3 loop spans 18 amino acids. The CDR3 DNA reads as TGTGCCAGCAGTGTGGCGTCAACTAGCGGGGGATACTACAATGAGCAGTTCTTC. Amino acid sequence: CASSVASTSGGYYNEQFF.

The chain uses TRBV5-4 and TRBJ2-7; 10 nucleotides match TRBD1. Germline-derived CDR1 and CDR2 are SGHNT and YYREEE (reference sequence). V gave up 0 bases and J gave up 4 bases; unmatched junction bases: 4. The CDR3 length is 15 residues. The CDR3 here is CASSLGGTGVYEQYF. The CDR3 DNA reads TGTGCCAGCAGCTTGGGGGGGACAGGGGTGTACGAGCAGTACTTC.

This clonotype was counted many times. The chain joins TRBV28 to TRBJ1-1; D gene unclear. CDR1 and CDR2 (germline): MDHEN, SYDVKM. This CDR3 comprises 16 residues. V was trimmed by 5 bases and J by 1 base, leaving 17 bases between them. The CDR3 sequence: CASSPHRAGGNTEAFF. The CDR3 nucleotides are TGTGCCAGCAGTCCCCATCGGGCAGGCGGGAACACTGAAGCTTTCTTT.

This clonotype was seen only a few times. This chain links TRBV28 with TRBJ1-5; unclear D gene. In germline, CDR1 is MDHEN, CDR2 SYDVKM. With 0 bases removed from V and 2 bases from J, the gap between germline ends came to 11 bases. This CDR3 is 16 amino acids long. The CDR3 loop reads CASSLWGNRGNQPQHF. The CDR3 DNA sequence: TGTGCCAGCAGTTTATGGGGGAATCGAGGCAATCAGCCCCAGCATTTT.

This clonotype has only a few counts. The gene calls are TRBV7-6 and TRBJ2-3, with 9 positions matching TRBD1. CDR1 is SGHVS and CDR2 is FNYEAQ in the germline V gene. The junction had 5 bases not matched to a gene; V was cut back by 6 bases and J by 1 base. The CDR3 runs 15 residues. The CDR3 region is CASRGGTGRTDTQYF. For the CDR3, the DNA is TGTGCCAGCAGGGGTGGGACAGGGCGCACAGATACGCAGTATTTT.

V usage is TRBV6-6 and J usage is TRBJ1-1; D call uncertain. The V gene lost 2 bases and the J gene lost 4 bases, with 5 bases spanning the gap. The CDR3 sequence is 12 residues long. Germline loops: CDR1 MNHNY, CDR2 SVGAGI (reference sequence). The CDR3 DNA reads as TGTGCCAGCAGTTACCTGAGCACTGAAGCTTTCTTT. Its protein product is CASSYLSTEAFF.

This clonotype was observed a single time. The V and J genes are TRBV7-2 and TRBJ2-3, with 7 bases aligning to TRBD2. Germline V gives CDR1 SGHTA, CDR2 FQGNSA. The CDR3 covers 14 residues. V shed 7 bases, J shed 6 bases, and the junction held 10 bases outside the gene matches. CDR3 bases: TGTGCCAGCACCAGAGGACTAGATACCGATACGCAGTATTTT. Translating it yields CASTRGLDTDTQYF.

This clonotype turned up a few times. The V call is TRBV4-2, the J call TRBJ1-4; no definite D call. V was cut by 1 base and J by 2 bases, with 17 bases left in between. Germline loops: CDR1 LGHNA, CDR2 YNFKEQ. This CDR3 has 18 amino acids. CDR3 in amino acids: CASSQAGLSSFTNEKLFF. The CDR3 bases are TGTGCCAGCAGCCAAGCCGGACTCTCCTCTTTTACTAATGAAAAACTGTTTTTT.

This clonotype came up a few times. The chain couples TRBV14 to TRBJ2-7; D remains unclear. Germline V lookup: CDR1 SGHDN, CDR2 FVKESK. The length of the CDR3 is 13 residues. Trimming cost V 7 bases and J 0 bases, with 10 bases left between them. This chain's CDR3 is CASKTSLSYEQYF. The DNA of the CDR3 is TGTGCCAGCAAAACATCCCTCTCCTACGAGCAGTACTTC.

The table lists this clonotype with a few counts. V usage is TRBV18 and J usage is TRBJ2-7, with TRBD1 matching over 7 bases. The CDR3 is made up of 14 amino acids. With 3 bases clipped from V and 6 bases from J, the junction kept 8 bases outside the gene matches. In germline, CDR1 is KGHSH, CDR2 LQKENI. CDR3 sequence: CASSPTTGSSEQYF. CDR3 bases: TGTGCCAGCTCACCGACGACAGGGTCGAGCGAGCAGTACTTC.

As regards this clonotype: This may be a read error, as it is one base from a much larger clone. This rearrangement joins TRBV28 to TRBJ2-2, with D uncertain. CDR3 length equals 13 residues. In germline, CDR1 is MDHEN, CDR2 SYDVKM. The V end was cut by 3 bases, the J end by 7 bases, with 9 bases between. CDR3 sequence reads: CASSFLKYGELFF. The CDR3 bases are TGTGCCAGCAGTTTTTTAAAATACGGGGAGCTGTTTTTT.

The CDR3 nucleotides are TGCGCCAGCAGCTTGAACCGTCGGGGGAACACAGATACGCAGTATTTT. Residues: CASSLNRRGNTDTQYF. The rearrangement links TRBV4-1 to TRBJ2-3; a possible D gene is TRBD2 (6 bases). The germline V gene encodes CDR1 MGHRA and CDR2 YSYEKL. Trimming left V 5 bases short and J 2 bases short, with 17 bases between. The CDR3 length is 16 residues.

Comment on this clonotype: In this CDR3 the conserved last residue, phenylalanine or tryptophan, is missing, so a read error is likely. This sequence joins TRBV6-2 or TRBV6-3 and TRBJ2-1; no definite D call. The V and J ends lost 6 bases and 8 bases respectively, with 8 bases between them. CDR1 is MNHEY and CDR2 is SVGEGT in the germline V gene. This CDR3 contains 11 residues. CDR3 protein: CASRTFYEQFL. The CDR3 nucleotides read TGTGCCAGCAGAACGTTTTATGAGCAGTTCTTA.

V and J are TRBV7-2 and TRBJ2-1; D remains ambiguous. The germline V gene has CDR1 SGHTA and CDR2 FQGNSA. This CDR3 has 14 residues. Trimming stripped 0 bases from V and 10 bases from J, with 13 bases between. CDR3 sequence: CASSLAGPGYEQFF. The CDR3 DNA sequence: TGTGCCAGCAGCTTAGCGGGCCCCGGCTACGAGCAGTTCTTC.

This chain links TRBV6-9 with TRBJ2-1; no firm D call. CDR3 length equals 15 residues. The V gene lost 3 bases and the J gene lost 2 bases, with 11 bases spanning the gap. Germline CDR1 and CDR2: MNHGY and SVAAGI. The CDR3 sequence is CASSYGDGPYNEQFF. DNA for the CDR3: TGTGCCAGCAGTTACGGAGACGGGCCCTACAATGAGCAGTTCTTC.

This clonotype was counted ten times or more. The CDR3 region has the DNA TGTGCCAGCAGTCCCTTGAAGGGGTCCATGAACACTGAAGCTTTCTTT. It is translated as CASSPLKGSMNTEAFF. V and J are TRBV27 and TRBJ1-1; possible D gene TRBD1, 5 bases. The germline CDR1 and CDR2 sequences are MNHEY and SMNVEV (reference sequence). The V and J ends lost 5 bases and 0 bases respectively, with 16 bases between them. CDR3 length: 16 residues.

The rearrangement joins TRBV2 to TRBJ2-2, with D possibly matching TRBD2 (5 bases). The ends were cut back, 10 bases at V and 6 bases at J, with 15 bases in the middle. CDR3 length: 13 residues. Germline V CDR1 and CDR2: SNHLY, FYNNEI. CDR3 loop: CAIRQAVAGELFF. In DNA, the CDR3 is TGTGCCATCAGACAAGCGGTGGCCGGGGAGCTGTTTTTT.

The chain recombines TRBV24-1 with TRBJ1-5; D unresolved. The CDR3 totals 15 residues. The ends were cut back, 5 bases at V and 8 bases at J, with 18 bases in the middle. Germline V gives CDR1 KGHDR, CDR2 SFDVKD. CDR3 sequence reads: CATSGQSYGNKPQHF. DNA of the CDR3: TGTGCCACCAGTGGGCAGTCGTACGGGAATAAGCCCCAGCATTTT.

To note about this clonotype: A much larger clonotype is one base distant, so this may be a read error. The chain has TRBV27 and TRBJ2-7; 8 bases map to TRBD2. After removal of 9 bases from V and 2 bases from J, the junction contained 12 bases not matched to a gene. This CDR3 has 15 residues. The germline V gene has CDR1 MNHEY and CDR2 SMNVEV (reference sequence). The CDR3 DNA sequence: TGTGCCAGAAGTGAGTTTAGCGGGGAGACCTACGAGCAGTACTTC. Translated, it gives CARSEFSGETYEQYF.

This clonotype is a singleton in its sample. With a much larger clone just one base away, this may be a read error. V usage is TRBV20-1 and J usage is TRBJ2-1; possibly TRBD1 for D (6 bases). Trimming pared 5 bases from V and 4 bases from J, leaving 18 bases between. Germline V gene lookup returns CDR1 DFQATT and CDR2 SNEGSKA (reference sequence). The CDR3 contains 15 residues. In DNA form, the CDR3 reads TGCAGTGCTGGAAGGGGTAGGGGGATGTACAATGAGCAGTTCTTC. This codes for CSAGRGRGMYNEQFF.

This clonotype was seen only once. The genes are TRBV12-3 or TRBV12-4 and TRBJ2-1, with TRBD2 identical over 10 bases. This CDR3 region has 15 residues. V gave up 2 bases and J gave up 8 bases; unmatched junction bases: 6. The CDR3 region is CASSLIGLAAHEQFF. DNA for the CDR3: TGTGCCAGCAGTTTAATCGGACTAGCGGCCCATGAGCAGTTCTTC.

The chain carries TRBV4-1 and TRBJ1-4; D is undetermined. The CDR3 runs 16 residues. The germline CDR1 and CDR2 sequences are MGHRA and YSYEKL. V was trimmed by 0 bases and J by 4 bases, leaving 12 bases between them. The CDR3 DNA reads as TGCGCCAGCAGCCAAGATCTGCGAGGGCGTAATGAAAAACTGTTTTTT. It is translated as CASSQDLRGRNEKLFF.

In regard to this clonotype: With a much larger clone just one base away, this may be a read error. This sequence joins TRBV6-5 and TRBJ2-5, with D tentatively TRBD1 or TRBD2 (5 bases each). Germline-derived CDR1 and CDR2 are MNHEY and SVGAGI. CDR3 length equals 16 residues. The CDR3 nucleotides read TGTGCCATCAGTGGATACCGGGACGGATTACAAGAGACCAAGTACTTC. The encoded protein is CAISGYRDGLQETKYF.

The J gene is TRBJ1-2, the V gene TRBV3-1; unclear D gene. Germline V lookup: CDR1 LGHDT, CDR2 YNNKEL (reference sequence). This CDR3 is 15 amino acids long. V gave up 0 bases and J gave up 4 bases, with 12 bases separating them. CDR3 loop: CASSQDSGYLYGYTF. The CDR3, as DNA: TGTGCCAGCAGCCAAGATTCAGGCTACCTCTATGGCTACACCTTC.

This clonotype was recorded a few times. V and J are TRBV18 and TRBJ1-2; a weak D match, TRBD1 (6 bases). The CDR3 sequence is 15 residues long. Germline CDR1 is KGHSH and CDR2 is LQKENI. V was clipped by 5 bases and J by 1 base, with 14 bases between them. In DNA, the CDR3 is TGTGCCAGCTCATCACTCAGGGGATTTAACTATGGCTACACCTTC. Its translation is CASSSLRGFNYGYTF. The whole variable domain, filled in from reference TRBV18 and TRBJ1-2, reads NAGVMQNPRHLVRRRGQEARLRCSPMKGHSHVYWYRQLPEEGLKFMVYLQKENIIDESGMPKERFSAEFPKEGPSILRIQQVVRGDSAAYFCASSSLRGFNYGYTFGSGTRLTVV.

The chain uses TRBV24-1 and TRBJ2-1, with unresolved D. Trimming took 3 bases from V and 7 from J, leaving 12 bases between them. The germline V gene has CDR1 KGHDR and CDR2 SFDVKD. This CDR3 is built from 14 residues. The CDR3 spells CATSDVTGSNEQFF. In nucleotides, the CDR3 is TGTGCCACCAGTGATGTGACTGGATCAAATGAGCAGTTCTTC.